This T cell receptor (beta chain) was obtained from a study of cytomegalovirus exposure and HLA in healthy donors. The CDR3 is 14 residues long. V lost 4 bases and J 4 bases, leaving 13 bases between the germline ends. The germline V gene has CDR1 SGHTA and CDR2 FQGNSA. This PCR relied on a set of 60 Vbeta primers and 13 Jbeta primers. Profiling relied on immunoSEQ multiplex PCR, and the TCRdb table lists in-frame clones only, not all of them. The repertoire has over 100,000 clones, around three quarters of them found once; the top ten carry under 3%. The sequenced material came from PBMCs. This chain connects TRBV7-2 to TRBJ1-2; a possible D gene is TRBD1 (5 bases). The receptor was derived from a woman aged 18-29 years in good health and CMV-seropositive. CDR3 sequence reads: CASSSVDRSYGYTF. DNA for the CDR3: TGTGCCAGCAGCTCCGTCGACAGATCCTATGGCTACACCTTC.